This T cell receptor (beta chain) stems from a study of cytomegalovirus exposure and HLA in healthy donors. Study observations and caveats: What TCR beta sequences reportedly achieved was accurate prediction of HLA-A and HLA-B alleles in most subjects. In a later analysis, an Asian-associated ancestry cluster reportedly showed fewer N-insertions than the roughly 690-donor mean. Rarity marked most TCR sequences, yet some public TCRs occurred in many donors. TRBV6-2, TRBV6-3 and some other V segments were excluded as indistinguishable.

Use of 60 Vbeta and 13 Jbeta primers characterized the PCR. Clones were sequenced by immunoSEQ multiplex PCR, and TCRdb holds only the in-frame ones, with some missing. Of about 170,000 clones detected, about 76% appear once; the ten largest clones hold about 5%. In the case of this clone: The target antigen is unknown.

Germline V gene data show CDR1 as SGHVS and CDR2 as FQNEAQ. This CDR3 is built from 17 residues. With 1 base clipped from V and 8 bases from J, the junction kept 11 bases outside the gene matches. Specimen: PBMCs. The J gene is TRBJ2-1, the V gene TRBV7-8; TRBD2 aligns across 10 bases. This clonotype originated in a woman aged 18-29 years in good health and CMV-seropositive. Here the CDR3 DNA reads TGTGCCAGCAGCTTAGGAGGTAGCGGGGGGTGGGTGTATGAGCAGTTCTTC. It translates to CASSLGGSGGWVYEQFF.